These 11 T cell receptor beta chains came from one sample sequenced in a study of graft-versus-host responses after intestinal transplantation. Which antigens these TCRs recognize remains unknown. Using immunoSEQ multiplex PCR, the repertoire was profiled, and TCRdb retains in-frame clones only, with some absent. Here the sample spans tens of thousands of clones, about nine tenths being singletons. The sample was unstimulated CD4+ T cells sorted from spleen or lymph node cells, taken before transplant. Every receptor here comes from a human donor who was the organ donor for an intestinal transplant.

The chain joins TRBV14 to TRBJ1-5; D gene unclear. Trimming left V 2 bases short and J 1 base short, with 12 bases between. This CDR3 spans 16 amino acids. The V gene's germline CDR1 is SGHDN and CDR2 FVKESK. The DNA of the CDR3 is TGTGCCAGCAGCCAAATCCGGGGAGTGAGCAATCAGCCCCAGCATTTT. Amino acid sequence: CASSQIRGVSNQPQHF.

This rearrangement joins TRBV7-2 to TRBJ2-5; 11 bases fit TRBD2. With V trimmed by 1 base and J by 4 bases, 11 bases remained unmatched. This CDR3 comprises 18 residues. CDR1 and CDR2 (germline): SGHTA, FQGNSA. The CDR3 coding sequence is TGTGCCAGCAGCTTAGTCAGAGAGGCTAGCGGGAGGATAGAGACCCAGTACTTC. This encodes CASSLVREASGRIETQYF.

The chain couples TRBV28 to TRBJ1-3, with a weak D call TRBD1 (5 bases). CDR3 length: 15 residues. Germline lookup yields CDR1 MDHEN and CDR2 SYDVKM. The V and J ends lost 3 bases and 4 bases respectively, with 13 bases between them. In DNA form, the CDR3 reads TGTGCCAGCAGTTTGGTAGGGGAAACCGGAAACACCATATATTTT. Translated: CASSLVGETGNTIYF.

The chain links TRBV6-1 to TRBJ2-1; D not resolved. The V gene lost 4 bases and the J gene lost 10 bases, with 11 bases spanning the gap. The CDR3 is 12 amino acids. Germline V gene data show CDR1 as MNHNS and CDR2 as SASEGT. The CDR3 coding sequence is TGTGCCAGCAGTGGGGCTAGAAGGGAGCAGTTCTTC. Translated: CASSGARREQFF.

The chain employs TRBV5-6 and TRBJ2-4; D is undetermined. The V end was cut by 3 bases, the J end by 0 bases, with 7 bases between. There are 14 residues in the CDR3. CDR1 SGHDT and CDR2 YYEEEE come from the germline V gene. The CDR3 loop is CASSSPLAKNIQYF. The CDR3 bases are TGTGCCAGCAGCTCGCCGCTAGCCAAAAACATTCAGTACTTC.

The V and J genes are TRBV9 and TRBJ2-3; TRBD2 agrees at 13 bases. There are 16 residues in the CDR3. J was trimmed by 4 bases and V by 4 bases; bases with no gene match: 6. Germline V gene lookup returns CDR1 SGDLS and CDR2 YYNGEE. CDR3 nucleotide sequence: TGTGCCAGCAGCAAACGACTAGCGGGAGGACCAGATACGCAGTATTTT. It encodes CASSKRLAGGPDTQYF.

The V and J genes are TRBV28 and TRBJ2-3, with 12 bases that match TRBD2. Trimming took 2 bases from V and 4 from J; bases not matched to a gene: 4. Per the germline V gene, CDR1 is MDHEN and CDR2 is SYDVKM. The CDR3 covers 16 residues. The CDR3 protein is CASSLATSGSADTQYF. CDR3 DNA: TGTGCCAGCAGTTTAGCGACTAGCGGGAGTGCAGATACGCAGTATTTT.

The chain links TRBV28 to TRBJ2-5; TRBD2 aligns across 7 bases. V lost 10 bases, J lost 0 bases, and 14 bases stayed unmatched. Germline CDR1 reads MDHEN; CDR2 reads SYDVKM. The CDR3 is 16 amino acids. The CDR3 spells CATPGEGRAYQETQYF. The CDR3 bases are TGTGCCACCCCCGGGGAGGGCAGGGCGTACCAAGAGACCCAGTACTTC.

The chain couples TRBV14 to TRBJ1-2, with 7 bases that match TRBD1. Trimming took 4 bases from V and 3 from J; bases not matched to a gene: 2. The CDR3 length is 13 residues. Germline assignment: CDR1 SGHDN and CDR2 FVKESK. DNA of the CDR3: TGTGCCAGCAGCCCACAGGGGTACTATGGCTACACCTTC. Translation gives CASSPQGYYGYTF.

V gene TRBV21-1 combines with J gene TRBJ2-7; the D call of TRBD1 is as the table states it, not checked on the DNA. TRBV21-1 represents a pseudogene. The CDR3 totals 18 residues. For the CDR3, the DNA is TGTGCCAGCAGCAAAAGGGGACAGGGGAGTAGCGGCAGCTACGAGCAGTACTTC. The encoded protein is CASSKRGQGSSGSYEQYF.

The chain uses TRBV11-2 and TRBJ2-5; the D is unclear. Germline values: CDR1 SGHAT, CDR2 FQNNGV. This CDR3 has 14 amino acids. V was clipped by 1 base and J by 0 bases, with 6 bases between them. CDR3: CASSLVVNQETQYF. The CDR3 DNA is TGTGCCAGCAGCTTAGTAGTCAACCAAGAGACCCAGTACTTC.